The 27 T cell receptor beta chains below were found in one sample sequenced in a study of blood T cells in healthy people across ages. The use of a sample-barcoded 5' primer and a J-beta primer mix characterized a second PCR of about 7 to 12 cycles. TCRdb analysed the 5' RACE reads with MiXCR anew, one entry per CDR3 protein. The top ten hold about 19% of the sample, which has fewer than 1,000,000 distinct CDR3 sequences, around two fifths seen once. Sequencing was done on a sample of blood. These receptors all stem from a man between 60 and 75 years old in good health.

This chain links TRBV5-4 with TRBJ2-7, with D perhaps matching TRBD1 (5 bases). The germline V gene has CDR1 SGHNT and CDR2 YYREEE (reference sequence). Trimming removed 2 bases from V and 4 bases from J, with 16 bases in between. The CDR3 has 15 amino acids. The CDR3, as DNA: TGTGCCAGCAGCTTTTCAGGGCCGGCCCCTTACGAGCAGTACTTC. Residues: CASSFSGPAPYEQYF.

A few counts support this clonotype. The chain uses TRBV4-3 and TRBJ1-6, with no clear D. Germline CDR1 reads LGHNA; CDR2 reads YSLEER. CDR3 length equals 17 residues. The ends were cut back, 4 bases at V and 0 bases at J, with 13 bases in the middle. The DNA of the CDR3 is TGCGCCAGCAGCCTCTCTACGGGTTTCTCCTATAATTCACCCCTCCACTTT. Translating it yields CASSLSTGFSYNSPLHF.

This chain uses TRBV20-1 with TRBJ2-7; D may be TRBD2 (5 bases). CDR3 length equals 15 residues. V was cut by 3 bases and J by 2 bases, with 17 bases left in between. From germline, CDR1 is DFQATT and CDR2 SNEGSKA (reference sequence). The CDR3 here is CSASDFVGVTYEQYF. DNA for the CDR3: TGCAGTGCTAGTGATTTTGTCGGGGTAACCTACGAGCAGTACTTC.

The sample holds many counts of this clonotype. The rearrangement joins TRBV5-1 to TRBJ2-3; 11 bases map to TRBD2. V was clipped by 5 bases and J by 0 bases; unmatched bases: 5. The CDR3 spans 16 residues. Germline assignment: CDR1 SGHRS and CDR2 YFSETQ. Here the CDR3 DNA reads TGCGCCAGCAGTTCAGGGACTAGCGGTAGCACAGATACGCAGTATTTT. Amino acid sequence: CASSSGTSGSTDTQYF. Full variable domain (rest looked up from reference TRBV5-1 and TRBJ2-3): KAGVTQTPRYLIKTRGQQVTLSCSPISGHRSVSWYQQTPGQGLQFLFEYFSETQRNKGNFPGRFSGRQFSNSRSEMNVSTLELGDSALYLCASSSGTSGSTDTQYFGPGTRLTVL.

The chain recombines TRBV12-3 or TRBV12-4 with TRBJ1-5; D remains ambiguous. This CDR3 is 13 amino acids long. The ends were cut back, 7 bases at V and 7 bases at J, with 14 bases in the middle. CDR3 coding DNA: TGTGCCAGCACCCTGGGTATAGGACAGCCCCAGCATTTT. Translating it yields CASTLGIGQPQHF.

The chain couples TRBV7-9 to TRBJ1-5; D unresolved. The CDR3 covers 16 residues. Germline CDR1 SEHNR, CDR2 FQNEAQ (reference sequence). The V gene lost 1 base and the J gene lost 0 bases, with 10 bases spanning the gap. This chain's CDR3 is CASSLGSGYSNQPQHF. In nucleotides, the CDR3 is TGTGCCAGCAGCTTAGGCTCGGGGTATAGCAATCAGCCCCAGCATTTT. The whole variable domain, filled in from reference TRBV7-9 and TRBJ1-5, reads DTGVSQNPRHKITKRGQNVTFRCDPISEHNRLYWYRQTLGQGPEFLTYFQNEAQLEKSRLLSDRFSAERPKGSFSTLEIQRTEQGDSAMYLCASSLGSGYSNQPQHFGDGTRLSIL.

This clonotype was seen a handful of times. V usage is TRBV12-5 and J usage is TRBJ2-3, with a tentative D call TRBD1 (5 bases). Trimming shortened V by 1 base and J by 14 bases, and 19 bases separated the two germline ends. Germline V CDR1 and CDR2: LGHNT, FRNRAP. This CDR3 is 14 amino acids long. CDR3 protein: CASGLGTSITDTYF. The CDR3 bases are TGTGCTAGTGGTTTGGGGACATCGATCACAGATACGTATTTT. The full variable domain, its missing parts supplied by reference TRBV12-5 and TRBJ2-3, is DARVTQTPRHKVTEMGQEVTMRCQPILGHNTVFWYRQTMMQGLELLAYFRNRAPLDDSGMPKDRFSAEMPDATLATLKIQPSEPRDSAVYFCASGLGTSITDTYFGPGTRLTVL.

For this clonotype: This sequence may be a read error, since a much larger clone differs from it by one base. This chain uses TRBV9 with TRBJ2-1; D not resolved. The V gene lost 4 bases and the J gene lost 6 bases, with 20 bases spanning the gap. Germline V CDR1 and CDR2: SGDLS, YYNGEE. This CDR3 spans 16 amino acids. The CDR3 region has the DNA TGTGCCAGCAGCCCCCCCTGTGACAACCCATTCAATGAGCAGTTCTTC. Its protein is CASSPPCDNPFNEQFF.

The chain is built from TRBV20-1 and TRBJ2-1; the match to TRBD1 covers 9 bases. Looked up from germline, CDR1 is DFQATT and CDR2 is SNEGSKA (reference sequence). This CDR3 is built from 15 residues. Losses at the gene ends were 5 bases for V and 5 bases for J; bases not matched to a gene: 10. CDR3 sequence: CSAPSATGGHNEQFF. The DNA of the CDR3 is TGCAGTGCTCCCTCTGCGACAGGGGGACACAATGAGCAGTTCTTC.

This clonotype was seen a handful of times. The chain is built from TRBV28 and TRBJ1-5; tentatively, D is TRBD1 (5 bases). Germline CDR1 is MDHEN and CDR2 is SYDVKM. This CDR3 has 14 residues. V lost 6 bases, J lost 6 bases, and 15 bases lay in between. For the CDR3, the DNA is TGTGCCAGCAGATCCAGGTCTGGGGGTCAGCCCCAGCATTTT. This encodes CASRSRSGGQPQHF.

In its sample, this clonotype was seen many times. The rearrangement uses TRBV25-1 and TRBJ2-7; D possibly corresponds to TRBD1 (6 bases). With 4 bases removed from V and 2 bases from J, the gap between germline ends came to 9 bases. CDR1 and CDR2 from the germline V gene are MGHDK and SYGVNS. The CDR3 loop spans 13 amino acids. This chain's CDR3 is CASSAGAAYEQYF. For the CDR3, the DNA is TGTGCCAGCAGTGCAGGGGCGGCCTACGAGCAGTACTTC.

V gene TRBV27 combines with J gene TRBJ2-7; D is tentatively TRBD1 or TRBD2 (5 bases each). Germline loops: CDR1 MNHEY, CDR2 SMNVEV (reference sequence). The V and J ends lost 6 bases and 7 bases respectively, with 13 bases between them. CDR3 size: 12 residues. This chain's CDR3 is CASRRVDNEQYF. The CDR3 bases are TGTGCCAGCAGGCGGGTGGACAATGAGCAGTACTTC.

With regard to this clonotype: One end of the junction does not line up with germline, which may come from a read error. This rearrangement joins TRBV11-3 to TRBJ2-1; 8 bases fit TRBD2. Germline V gene data show CDR1 as SGHNT and CDR2 as YENEEA. The CDR3 spans 14 residues. The CDR3 here is CASSRGGSYSEQFF. CDR3 nucleotides: TGTGCCAGCAGTCGGGGGGGTTCCTACAGTGAGCAGTTCTTC.

This clonotype was observed at least ten times. The chain employs TRBV6-2 or TRBV6-3 and TRBJ1-2; 7 bases line up with TRBD1. The CDR3 length is 15 residues. Germline lookup yields CDR1 MNHEY and CDR2 SVGEGT. J lost 2 bases, V lost 4 bases, and 7 bases had no gene match. CDR3 loop: CASSSTTGQNYGYTF. The DNA of the CDR3 is TGTGCCAGCAGTTCTACCACGGGACAGAACTATGGCTACACCTTC.

This clonotype was seen more than once but under ten times. The rearrangement joins TRBV15 to TRBJ2-7; D is possibly TRBD1 (6 bases). V lost 5 bases to trimming and J lost 2 bases, with 13 bases between them. The CDR3 is 14 amino acids. Germline CDR1 and CDR2: LNHNV and YYDKDF (reference sequence). Written as DNA, the CDR3 is TGTGCCACCAGCGCCCGGACAGACCCCTACGAGCAGTACTTC. Protein: CATSARTDPYEQYF.

In regard to this clonotype: No DNA is shown, since the ends of the CDR3 on it are uncertain; the CDR3 is the one TCRdb lists. The V and J genes are TRBV9 and TRBJ1-2; no DNA check was done on the table's D call, TRBD1. With termini counted, the CDR3 has 15 amino acids. Germline V gene sequence: CDR1 SGDLS, CDR2 YYNGEE. The CDR3 loop is CASSVAQGANYGHTF.

The chain recombines TRBV11-1 with TRBJ2-4, with 11 nucleotides matching TRBD2. The end of the DNA fits TRBJ2-7 better, so the J call may be wrong. Germline V lookup: CDR1 SGHAT, CDR2 FQDESV (reference sequence). This CDR3 spans 17 amino acids. This CDR3 is CASSSIPGTSGSYEQYF. In DNA, the CDR3 is TGTGCCAGCAGCTCCATCCCCGGGACTAGCGGTTCCTACGAGCAGTACTTC.

This clonotype was found once. J is TRBJ2-5 and V is TRBV3-1; D perhaps matches TRBD2 (5 bases). Deletions cut 0 bases from V and 5 bases from J, with 16 bases between. The CDR3 loop spans 16 amino acids. Germline V gene lookup returns CDR1 LGHDT and CDR2 YNNKEL (reference sequence). The CDR3 loop is CASSQDGGGRHETQYF. CDR3 coding DNA: TGTGCCAGCAGCCAAGATGGAGGTGGGCGGCATGAGACCCAGTACTTC.

Points on this clonotype: An end of the junction does not agree with germline; a read error may underlie this. The V and J genes are TRBV7-8 and TRBJ2-7; D remains ambiguous. Germline V CDR1 and CDR2: SGHVS, FQNEAQ. There are 13 residues in the CDR3. The CDR3 DNA reads TGTGCCGGCAGCGATAAAGACGGCTACGAGCAGTACTTC. Translation: CAGSDKDGYEQYF. The complete variable domain, with remaining parts taken from reference TRBV7-8 and TRBJ2-7, reads GAGVSQSPRYKVAKRGQDVALRCDPISGHVSLFWYQQALGQGPEFLTYFQNEAQLDKSGLPSDRFFAERPEGSVSTLKIQRTQQEDSAVYLCAGSDKDGYEQYFGPGTRLTVT.

J is TRBJ2-4 and V is TRBV6-2 or TRBV6-3; 7 bases are shared with TRBD2. V was clipped by 2 bases and J by 13 bases; unmatched bases: 17. The CDR3 spans 16 residues. Germline CDR1 is MNHEY and CDR2 is SVGEGT. This CDR3 is CASSYISGLIHGEQYF. The CDR3 DNA is TGTGCCAGCAGTTACATTTCGGGACTAATCCACGGGGAGCAGTACTTC.

The rearrangement uses TRBV6-2 or TRBV6-3 and TRBJ1-1; D ambiguous. The V end was cut by 6 bases, the J end by 5 bases, with 7 bases between. The CDR3 extends over 11 amino acids. Germline loops: CDR1 MNHEY, CDR2 SVGEGT. For the CDR3, the DNA is TGTGCCAGCAGATATCCTACTGAAGCTTTCTTT. This translates into CASRYPTEAFF.

The CDR3 DNA is TGTGCCAGCAGTTCGGACAGGGAGGATTCACCCCTCCACTTT. It encodes CASSSDREDSPLHF. This rearrangement joins TRBV28 to TRBJ1-6, with 8 bases identical to TRBD1. The J segment lost 8 bases and the V segment lost 4 bases, leaving 4 bases of the junction unmatched. Germline CDR1 is MDHEN and CDR2 is SYDVKM. This CDR3 has 14 amino acids.

The chain recombines TRBV4-3 with TRBJ2-3; 12 bases are a match to TRBD2. The CDR3 spans 15 residues. Germline loops: CDR1 LGHNA, CDR2 YSLEER. The trim removed 0 bases at V and 5 bases at J, leaving 0 bases unmatched. The CDR3 loop is CASSQEGLAGDTQYF. The CDR3 bases are TGCGCCAGCAGCCAAGAGGGACTAGCGGGAGATACGCAGTATTTT.

The chain is built from TRBV6-1 and TRBJ1-3; possible D gene TRBD1, 5 bases. The germline V gene encodes CDR1 MNHNS and CDR2 SASEGT. The CDR3 is 16 amino acids. V gave up 1 base and J gave up 3 bases, with 13 bases separating them. The CDR3 reads CASSEDGGTRGNTIYF. In DNA form, the CDR3 reads TGTGCCAGCAGTGAAGATGGGGGGACTCGTGGAAACACCATATATTTT.

A few counts support this clonotype. The gene calls are TRBV5-1 and TRBJ2-5; D remains unclear. CDR3 length: 16 amino acids. V shed 0 bases and J shed 3 bases, with 15 bases lying between them. Germline CDR1 reads SGHRS; CDR2 reads YFSETQ. The CDR3 sequence: CASSLVPNTRKETQYF. CDR3 DNA: TGCGCCAGCAGCTTGGTCCCCAACACCCGAAAAGAGACCCAGTACTTC.

The chain combines TRBV18 with TRBJ2-3; D may be TRBD1 (6 bases). V lost 3 bases to trimming and J lost 4 bases, with 14 bases between them. CDR1 and CDR2 from the germline V gene are KGHSH and LQKENI. The CDR3 spans 15 residues. CDR3 nucleotides: TGTGCCAGCTCACCCACAGGGAGTGTGGCAGATACGCAGTATTTT. This sequence encodes CASSPTGSVADTQYF.

Concerning this clonotype itself: Germline is not matched at one junction end, which may reflect a read error. CDR3 sequence: CATSDSASSYNEQLF. The CDR3 nucleotides read TGTGCCACCAGTGACTCGGCGAGCTCCTACAATGAGCAGCTCTTC. The J gene is TRBJ2-1, the V gene TRBV24-1, with unresolved D. The germline gives CDR1 KGHDR, CDR2 SFDVKD. The CDR3 runs 15 residues.